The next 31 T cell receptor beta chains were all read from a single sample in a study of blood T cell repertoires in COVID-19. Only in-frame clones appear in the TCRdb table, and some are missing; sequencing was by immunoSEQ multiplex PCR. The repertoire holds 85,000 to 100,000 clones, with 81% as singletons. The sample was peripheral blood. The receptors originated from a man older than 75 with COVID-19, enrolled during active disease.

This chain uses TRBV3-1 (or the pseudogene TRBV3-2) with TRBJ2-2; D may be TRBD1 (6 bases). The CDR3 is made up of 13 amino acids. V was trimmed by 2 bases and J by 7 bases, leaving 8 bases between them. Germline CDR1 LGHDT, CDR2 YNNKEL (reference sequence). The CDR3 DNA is TGTGCCAGCAGCCAACAGGGGTTCGGGGAGCTGTTTTTT. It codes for CASSQQGFGELFF.

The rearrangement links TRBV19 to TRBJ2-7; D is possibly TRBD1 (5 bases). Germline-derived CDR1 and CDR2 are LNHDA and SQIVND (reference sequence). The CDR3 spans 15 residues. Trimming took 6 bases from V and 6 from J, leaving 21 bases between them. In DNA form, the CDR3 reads TGTGCCAGTAGCAAGCTAACAGGCGCGAGGTCCGAGCAGTACTTC. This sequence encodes CASSKLTGARSEQYF.

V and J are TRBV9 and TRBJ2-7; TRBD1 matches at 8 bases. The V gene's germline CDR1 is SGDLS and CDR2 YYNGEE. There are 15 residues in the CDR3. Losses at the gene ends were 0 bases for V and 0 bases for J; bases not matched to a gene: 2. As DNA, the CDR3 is TGTGCCAGCAGCGTAGGGACAGGGAGCTCCTACGAGCAGTACTTC. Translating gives CASSVGTGSSYEQYF.

The CDR3 region is CASSPPGTAGNTIYF. The CDR3 coding sequence is TGTGCCAGCAGCCCCCCGGGGACAGCCGGAAACACCATATATTTT. The V call is TRBV3-1 (or the pseudogene TRBV3-2), the J call TRBJ1-3; 7 bases agree with TRBD1. Germline V gene sequence: CDR1 LGHDT, CDR2 YNNKEL (reference sequence). With 4 bases clipped from V and 4 bases from J, the junction kept 7 bases outside the gene matches. The CDR3 totals 15 residues.

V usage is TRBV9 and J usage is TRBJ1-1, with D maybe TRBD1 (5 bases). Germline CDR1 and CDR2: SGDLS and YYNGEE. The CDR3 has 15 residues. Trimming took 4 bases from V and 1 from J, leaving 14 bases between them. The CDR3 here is CASSPQGSRNTEAFF. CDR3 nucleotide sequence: TGTGCCAGCAGCCCTCAGGGTTCTAGGAACACTGAAGCTTTCTTT.

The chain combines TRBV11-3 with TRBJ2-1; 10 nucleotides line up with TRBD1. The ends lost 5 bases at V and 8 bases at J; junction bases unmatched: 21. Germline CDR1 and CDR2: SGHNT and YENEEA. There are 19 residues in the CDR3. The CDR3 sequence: CASSQGGTGVAKRSYEQFF. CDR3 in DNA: TGTGCCAGCAGCCAGGGAGGGACAGGGGTCGCGAAACGCTCATATGAGCAGTTCTTC.

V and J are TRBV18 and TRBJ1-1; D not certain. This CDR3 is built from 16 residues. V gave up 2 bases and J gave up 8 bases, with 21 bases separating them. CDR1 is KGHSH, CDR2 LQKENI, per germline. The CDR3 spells CASSPGQRALGSEAFF. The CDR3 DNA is TGTGCCAGCTCACCAGGTCAAAGGGCACTTGGGAGCGAAGCTTTCTTT.

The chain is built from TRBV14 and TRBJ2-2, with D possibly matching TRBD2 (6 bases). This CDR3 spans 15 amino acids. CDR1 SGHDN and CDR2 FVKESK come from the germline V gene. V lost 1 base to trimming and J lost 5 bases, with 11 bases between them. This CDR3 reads CASSQVQGGTGELFF. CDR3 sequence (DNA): TGTGCCAGCAGCCAAGTCCAGGGAGGTACCGGGGAGCTGTTTTTT.

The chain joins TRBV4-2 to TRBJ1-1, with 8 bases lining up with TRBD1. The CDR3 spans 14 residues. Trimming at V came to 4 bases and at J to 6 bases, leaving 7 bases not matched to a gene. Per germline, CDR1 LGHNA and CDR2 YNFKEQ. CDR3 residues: CASSPQGEGAEAFF. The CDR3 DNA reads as TGTGCCAGCAGCCCACAGGGGGAGGGGGCTGAAGCTTTCTTT.

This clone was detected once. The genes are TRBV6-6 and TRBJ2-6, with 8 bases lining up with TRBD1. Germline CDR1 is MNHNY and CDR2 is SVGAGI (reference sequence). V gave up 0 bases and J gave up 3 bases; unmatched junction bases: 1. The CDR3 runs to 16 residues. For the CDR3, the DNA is TGTGCCAGCAGTTACTCGACAGGGGTTGGGGCCAACGTCCTGACTTTC. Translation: CASSYSTGVGANVLTF.

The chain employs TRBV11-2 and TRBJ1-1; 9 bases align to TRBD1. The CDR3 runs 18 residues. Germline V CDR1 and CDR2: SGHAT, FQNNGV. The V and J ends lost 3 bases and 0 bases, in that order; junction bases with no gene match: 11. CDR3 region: CASSLGQGFFGMNTEAFF. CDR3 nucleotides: TGTGCCAGCAGCTTGGGACAGGGTTTTTTTGGAATGAACACTGAAGCTTTCTTT.

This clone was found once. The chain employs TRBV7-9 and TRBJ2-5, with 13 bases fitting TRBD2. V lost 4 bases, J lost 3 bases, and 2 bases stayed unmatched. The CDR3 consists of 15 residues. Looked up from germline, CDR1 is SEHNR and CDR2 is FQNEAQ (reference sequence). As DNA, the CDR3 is TGTGCCAGCAGCTACGGACTAGCGGGAGAAGAGACCCAGTACTTC. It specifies CASSYGLAGEETQYF.

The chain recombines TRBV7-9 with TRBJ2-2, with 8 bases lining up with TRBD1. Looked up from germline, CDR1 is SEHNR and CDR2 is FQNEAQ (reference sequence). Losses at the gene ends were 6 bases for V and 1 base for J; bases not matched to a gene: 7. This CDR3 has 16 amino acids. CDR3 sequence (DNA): TGTGCCAGCAGTACCGGGACAGGATGGAACACCGGGGAGCTGTTTTTT. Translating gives CASSTGTGWNTGELFF. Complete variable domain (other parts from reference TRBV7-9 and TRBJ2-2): DTGVSQNPRHKITKRGQNVTFRCDPISEHNRLYWYRQTLGQGPEFLTYFQNEAQLEKSRLLSDRFSAERPKGSFSTLEIQRTEQGDSAMYLCASSTGTGWNTGELFFGEGSRLTVL.

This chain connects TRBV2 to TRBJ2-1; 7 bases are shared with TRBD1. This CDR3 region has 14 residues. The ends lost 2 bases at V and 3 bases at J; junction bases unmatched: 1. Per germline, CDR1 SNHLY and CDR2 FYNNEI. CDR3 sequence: CASSERDSYNEQFF. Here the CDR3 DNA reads TGTGCCAGCAGTGAAAGGGACAGCTACAATGAGCAGTTCTTC.

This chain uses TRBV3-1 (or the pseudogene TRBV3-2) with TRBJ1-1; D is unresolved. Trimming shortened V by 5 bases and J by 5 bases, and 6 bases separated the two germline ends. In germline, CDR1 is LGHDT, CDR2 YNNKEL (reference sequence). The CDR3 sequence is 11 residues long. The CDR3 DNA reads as TGTGCCAGCAGCAGACAAACTGAAGCTTTCTTT. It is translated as CASSRQTEAFF.

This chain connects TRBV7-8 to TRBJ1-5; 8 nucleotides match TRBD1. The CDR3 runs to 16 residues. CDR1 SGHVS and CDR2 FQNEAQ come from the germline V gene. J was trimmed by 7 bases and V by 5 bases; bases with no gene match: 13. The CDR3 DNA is TGTGCCAGCAGCAGGACGGAAGCCAGGGGGCTGCAGCCCCAGCATTTT. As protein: CASSRTEARGLQPQHF.

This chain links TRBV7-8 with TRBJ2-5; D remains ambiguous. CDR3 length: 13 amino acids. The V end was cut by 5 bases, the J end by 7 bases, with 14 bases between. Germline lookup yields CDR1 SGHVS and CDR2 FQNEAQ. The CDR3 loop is CASSEMRYGTQYF. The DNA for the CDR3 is TGTGCCAGCAGCGAAATGAGGTACGGGACCCAGTACTTC.

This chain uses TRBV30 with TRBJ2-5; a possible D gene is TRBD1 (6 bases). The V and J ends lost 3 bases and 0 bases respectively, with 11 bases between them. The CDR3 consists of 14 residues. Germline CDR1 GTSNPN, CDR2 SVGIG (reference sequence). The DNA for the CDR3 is TGTGCCTGGAGCGCAGACAGGTACCAAGAGACCCAGTACTTC. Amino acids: CAWSADRYQETQYF. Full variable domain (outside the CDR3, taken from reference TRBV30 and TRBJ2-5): SQTIHQWPATLVQPVGSPLSLECTVEGTSNPNLYWYRQAAGRGLQLLFYSVGIGQISSEVPQNLSASRPQDRQFILSSKKLLLSDSGFYLCAWSADRYQETQYFGPGTRLLVL.

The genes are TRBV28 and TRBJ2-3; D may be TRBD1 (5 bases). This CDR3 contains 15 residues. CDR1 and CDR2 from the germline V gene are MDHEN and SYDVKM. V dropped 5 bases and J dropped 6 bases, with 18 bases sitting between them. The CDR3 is CASSTSGSRVDTQYF. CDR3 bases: TGTGCCAGCAGTACGAGTGGAAGCAGGGTCGATACGCAGTATTTT. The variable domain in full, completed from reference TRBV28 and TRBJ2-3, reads DVKVTQSSRYLVKRTGEKVFLECVQDMDHENMFWYRQDPGLGLRLIYFSYDVKMKEKGDIPEGYSVSREKKERFSLILESASTNQTSMYLCASSTSGSRVDTQYFGPGTRLTVL.

Written as DNA, the CDR3 is TGTGCCAGCAGCCAAGTAAACGGTGACAATGAGCAGTTCTTC. Its protein is CASSQVNGDNEQFF. The rearrangement links TRBV4-2 to TRBJ2-1, with no clear D. Looked up from germline, CDR1 is LGHNA and CDR2 is YNFKEQ. The CDR3 sequence is 14 residues long. Trimming stripped 1 base from V and 5 bases from J, with 9 bases between.

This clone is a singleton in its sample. The chain's CDR3 is CASSAGRRGRTDTQYF. CDR3 in DNA: TGCGCCAGCAGCGCCGGTAGGCGGGGGCGCACAGATACGCAGTATTTT. The gene calls are TRBV5-1 and TRBJ2-3; possibly TRBD2 for D (7 bases). Trimming pared 4 bases from V and 1 base from J, leaving 16 bases between. Germline V CDR1 and CDR2: SGHRS, YFSETQ. This CDR3 spans 16 amino acids. Filled out from reference TRBV5-1 and TRBJ2-3, the complete variable domain reads KAGVTQTPRYLIKTRGQQVTLSCSPISGHRSVSWYQQTPGQGLQFLFEYFSETQRNKGNFPGRFSGRQFSNSRSEMNVSTLELGDSALYLCASSAGRRGRTDTQYFGPGTRLTVL.

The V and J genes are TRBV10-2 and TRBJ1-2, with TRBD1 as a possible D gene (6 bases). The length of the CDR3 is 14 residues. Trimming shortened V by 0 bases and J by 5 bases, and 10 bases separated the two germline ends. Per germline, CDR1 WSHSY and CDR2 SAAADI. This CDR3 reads CASSESSQGYGYTF. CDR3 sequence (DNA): TGCGCCAGCAGTGAGTCATCACAGGGTTATGGCTACACCTTC.

DNA of the CDR3: TGTGCCAGCAGTTTGCGGACAGTAAATCAGCCCCAGCATTTT. It encodes CASSLRTVNQPQHF. This rearrangement joins TRBV6-5 to TRBJ1-5; perhaps TRBD1 as D (6 bases). Trimming took 4 bases from V and 4 from J, leaving 11 bases between them. The CDR3 sequence is 14 residues long. Per germline, CDR1 MNHEY and CDR2 SVGAGI.

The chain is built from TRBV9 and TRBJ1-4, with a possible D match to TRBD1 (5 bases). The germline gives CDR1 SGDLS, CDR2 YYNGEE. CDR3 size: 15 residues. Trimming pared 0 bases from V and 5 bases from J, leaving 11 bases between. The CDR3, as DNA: TGTGCCAGCAGCGTAGGATCGGGGGTCAATGAAAAACTGTTTTTT. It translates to CASSVGSGVNEKLFF.

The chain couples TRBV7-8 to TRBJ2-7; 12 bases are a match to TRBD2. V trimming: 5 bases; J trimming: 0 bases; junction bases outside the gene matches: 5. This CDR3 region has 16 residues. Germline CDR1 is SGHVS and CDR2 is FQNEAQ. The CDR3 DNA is TGTGCCAGCAGCAGGACTAGCGGGGTTGACTCCTACGAGCAGTACTTC. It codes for CASSRTSGVDSYEQYF.

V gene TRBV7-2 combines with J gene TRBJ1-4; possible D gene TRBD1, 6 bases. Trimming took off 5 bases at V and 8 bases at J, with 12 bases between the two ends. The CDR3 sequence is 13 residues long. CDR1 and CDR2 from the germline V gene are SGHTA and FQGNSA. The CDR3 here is CASSQDRTEKLFF. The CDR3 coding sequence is TGTGCCAGCAGCCAGGACAGAACCGAAAAACTGTTTTTT.

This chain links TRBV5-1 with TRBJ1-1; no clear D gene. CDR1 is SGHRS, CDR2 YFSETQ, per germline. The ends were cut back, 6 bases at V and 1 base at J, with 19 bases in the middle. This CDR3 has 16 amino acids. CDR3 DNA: TGCGCCAGCAAAGTAACGGGAAATTCAAAGAACACTGAAGCTTTCTTT. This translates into CASKVTGNSKNTEAFF.

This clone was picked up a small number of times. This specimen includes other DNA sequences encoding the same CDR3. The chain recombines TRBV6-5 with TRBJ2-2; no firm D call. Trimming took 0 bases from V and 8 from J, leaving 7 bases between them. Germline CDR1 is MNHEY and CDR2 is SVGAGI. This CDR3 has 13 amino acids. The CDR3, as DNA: TGTGCCAGCAGTTACTCACTGTGGGGGGAGCTGTTTTTT. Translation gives CASSYSLWGELFF.

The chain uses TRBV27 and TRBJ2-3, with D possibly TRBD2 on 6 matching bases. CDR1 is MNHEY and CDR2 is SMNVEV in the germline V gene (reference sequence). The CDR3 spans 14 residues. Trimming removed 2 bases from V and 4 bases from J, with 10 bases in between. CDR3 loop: CASSLGGASDTQYF. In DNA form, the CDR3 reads TGTGCCAGCAGTTTAGGCGGGGCTTCAGATACGCAGTATTTT.

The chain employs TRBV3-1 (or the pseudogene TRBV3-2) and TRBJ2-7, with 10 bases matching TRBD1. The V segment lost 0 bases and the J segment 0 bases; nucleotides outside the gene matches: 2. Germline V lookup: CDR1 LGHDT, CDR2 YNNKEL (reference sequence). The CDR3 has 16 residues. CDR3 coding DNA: TGTGCCAGCAGCCAAGATCGGACAGGGGGCTCCTACGAGCAGTACTTC. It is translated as CASSQDRTGGSYEQYF.

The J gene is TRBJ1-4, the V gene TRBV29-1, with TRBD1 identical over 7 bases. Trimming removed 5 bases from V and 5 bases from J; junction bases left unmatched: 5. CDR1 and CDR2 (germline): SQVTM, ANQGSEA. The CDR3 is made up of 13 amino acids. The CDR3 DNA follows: TGCAGCGTTTGGGACAGACGGAATGAAAAACTGTTTTTT. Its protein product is CSVWDRRNEKLFF.